The entry below gives a single T cell receptor beta chain sequence along with its context. Only in-frame clones appear in the TCRdb table, and some are missing; sequencing was by immunoSEQ multiplex PCR. The sample lists 130,000 or so clones, 60% to 75% occurring once. In germline, CDR1 is MNHEY, CDR2 SMNVEV (reference sequence). The CDR3 totals 14 residues. V was shortened by 2 bases and J by 2 bases, with 10 bases between the two germline ends. This entry comes from a study of blood T cell repertoires in COVID-19. Overall study context: The samples span acute and convalescent COVID-19 from the United States, Italy and Spain.

Material: peripheral blood. The sequence came from a woman aged 70-85 years with acute or convalescent COVID-19. The chain carries TRBV27 and TRBJ2-7, with D possibly matching TRBD1 (5 bases). The CDR3 DNA sequence: TGTGCCAGCAGTTTAAAGGGGCCCACCTACGAGCAGTACTTC. Protein sequence: CASSLKGPTYEQYF.